This T cell receptor beta chain was identified during a study of a mutant IDH1 vaccine in newly diagnosed glioma. At the level of the study: Eight vaccinations were given in weeks 1, 3, 5, 7, 11, 15, 19 and 23. Onset of vaccination occurred 4-6 weeks following radiotherapy alone, or with temozolomide cycles.

Only in-frame clones appear in the TCRdb table, and some are missing; sequencing was by immunoSEQ multiplex PCR. This table holds around 40,000 clones, approximately 84% found once. The time point: week 23, last vaccination. Each dose delivered 300 ug of mutant IDH1 20-mer peptide subcutaneously with imiquimod. Germline CDR1 reads LNHDA; CDR2 reads SQIVND (reference sequence). V was trimmed by 6 bases and J by 0 bases, leaving 11 bases between them. CDR3 length equals 14 residues. A word on this clone: Its antigen is undetermined.

This chain uses TRBV19 with TRBJ1-2, with D tentatively TRBD1 (5 bases). Material: PBMCs, obtained from a glioma patient whose treatment included an IDH1 peptide vaccine. The TCR originated in a young woman with glioma. Some clones in this sample may be carry-over from other donors' samples. CDR3 in amino acids: CASRGSGTNYGYTF. In nucleotides, the CDR3 is TGTGCCAGTAGGGGGTCAGGGACTAACTATGGCTACACCTTC.